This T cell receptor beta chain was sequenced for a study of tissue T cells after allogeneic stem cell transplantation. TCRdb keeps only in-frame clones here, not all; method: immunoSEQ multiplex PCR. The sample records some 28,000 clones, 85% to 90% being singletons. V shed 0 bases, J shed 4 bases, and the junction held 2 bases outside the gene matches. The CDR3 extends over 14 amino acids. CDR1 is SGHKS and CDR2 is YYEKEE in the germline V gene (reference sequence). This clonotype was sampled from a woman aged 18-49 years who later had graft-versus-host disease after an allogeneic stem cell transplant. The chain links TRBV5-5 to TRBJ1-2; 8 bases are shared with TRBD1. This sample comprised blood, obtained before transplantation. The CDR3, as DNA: TGTGCCAGCAGCTTGGGAACAGGGGGCTATGGCTACACCTTC. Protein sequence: CASSLGTGGYGYTF.